Included here is one T cell receptor beta chain sequence, with context. Sequenced by immunoSEQ multiplex PCR; TCRdb stores in-frame clones only, minus some. The sample holds about 38,000 clones, around 87% seen once. The data originate from a study of T cell changes during pregnancy in multiple sclerosis. V trimming: 4 bases; J trimming: 5 bases; junction bases outside the gene matches: 5. The CDR3 extends over 14 amino acids. CDR1 is SGHRS and CDR2 is YFSETQ in the germline V gene. The sample consisted of CD4+ T cells from peripheral blood mononuclear cells, taken in the second trimester of pregnancy. The clonotype was recovered from a female donor with multiple sclerosis, enrolled in a pregnancy study. The rearrangement joins TRBV5-1 to TRBJ1-5, with 8 nucleotides matching TRBD1. The CDR3 nucleotides read TGCGCCAGCAGCGTAGGACAGGGCGATCAGCCCCAGCATTTT. This codes for CASSVGQGDQPQHF.